The rows below give T cell receptor beta chains drawn from one sample of a study of shared clonotypes between healthy human individuals. Libraries were prepared by immunoSEQ multiplex PCR; TCRdb keeps only in-frame clonotypes and omits some of them. The sample consists of 950,000 to 1,200,000 clones, 77% of them appearing once. The source material was memory CD4+ T cells from PBMCs. The receptors were gathered from a man between 18 and 35 years old in good health. Some clones in this sample may be carry-over from other donors' samples. The conserved cysteine and the conserved F or W are not part of the CDR3 here. Each record gives: J gene, clone size, V gene, CDR3 protein. Clone size appears in some rows only: once, few, many, or a class for an expanded clone.

TRBJ2-1 . TRBV11-2 ASSSVSGRGYNEQF
TRBJ2-5 . TRBV29-1 SVVPGQGRETQY
TRBJ2-1 . TRBV28 ASRLDRGTYNEQF
TRBJ2-7 . TRBV11-1 ASSLAGAYEQY
TRBJ2-1 . TRBV5-1 ASSRTSGTSLGNEQF
TRBJ2-7 . TRBV5-1 ASSQQAGVTYEQY
TRBJ2-1 many TRBV2 ASHRTSSQDEQF
TRBJ1-5 few TRBV5-6 ASSFIGGTDPH
TRBJ2-3 once TRBV4-2 ASSQGISGSSTDTQY
TRBJ1-2 . TRBV28 ASSFPHRGDGYT
TRBJ1-4 . TRBV6-5 ASSETGTGEKLF
TRBJ1-5 . TRBV29-1 SVARDGDRPQH
TRBJ2-7 few TRBV21-1 ASNATGSHYEQY
TRBJ2-2 . TRBV5-1 ASSLVGGTNTGELF
TRBJ1-1 many TRBV9 ASSATGFTEAF
TRBJ1-1 . TRBV28 ASSLQGSAGAF
TRBJ1-1 . TRBV7-9 ASSPRGGSNTEAF
TRBJ2-7 . TRBV11-2 ASSSQGVEQY
TRBJ1-5 . TRBV6-6 ASSYFGQGSNQPQH
TRBJ2-3 once TRBV4-1 ASSPGGITDTQY
TRBJ2-6 . TRBV5-6 ASNGGVRVANVLT
TRBJ1-6 . TRBV2 ASRFGDDYSPLH
TRBJ2-1 . TRBV6-1 ASSKISYNEQF
TRBJ2-2 . TRBV4-3 ASSQGAGGRATGELF
TRBJ2-7 once TRBV9 ASSVSSGYEQY
TRBJ2-3 . TRBV18 ASSPPAGTDQADTQY
TRBJ1-1 few TRBV18 ASSILTGPYTEAF
TRBJ2-1 . TRBV7-8 ASSQPGTSGRKDEQF
TRBJ2-7 . TRBV28 ASSPRDRGVVEQY